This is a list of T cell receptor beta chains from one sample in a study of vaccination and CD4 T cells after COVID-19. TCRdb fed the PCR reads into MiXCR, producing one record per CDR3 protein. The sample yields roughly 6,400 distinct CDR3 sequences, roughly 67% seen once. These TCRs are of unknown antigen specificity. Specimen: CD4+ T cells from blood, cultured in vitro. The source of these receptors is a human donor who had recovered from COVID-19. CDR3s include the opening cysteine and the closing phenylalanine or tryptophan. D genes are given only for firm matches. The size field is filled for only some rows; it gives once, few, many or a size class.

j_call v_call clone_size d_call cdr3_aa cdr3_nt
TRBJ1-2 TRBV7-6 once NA CASSFAEGGGYTF TGTGCCAGCAGCTTTGCCGAGGGCGGTGGCTACACCTTC
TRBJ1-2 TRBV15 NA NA CATSRAAGWDGYTF TGTGCCACCAGCAGAGCGGCAGGGTGGGATGGCTACACCTTC
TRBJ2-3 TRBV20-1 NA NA CSARDPRGGTDTQYF TGCAGTGCTAGAGATCCGAGAGGAGGCACAGATACGCAGTATTTT
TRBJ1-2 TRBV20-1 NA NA CSARDSGAGRARGYTF TGCAGTGCTAGAGATAGTGGGGCGGGGAGGGCTCGTGGCTACACCTTC
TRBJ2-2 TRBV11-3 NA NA CASSFLYLNTGELFF TGTGCCAGCAGCTTTCTGTACTTGAACACCGGGGAGCTGTTTTTT
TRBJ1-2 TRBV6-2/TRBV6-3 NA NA CASSNWTGFYGYTF TGTGCCAGCAGTAACTGGACGGGTTTTTATGGCTACACCTTC
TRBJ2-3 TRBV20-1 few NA CSAPPQGGGQISTDTQYF TGCAGTGCTCCTCCACAGGGAGGAGGACAGATTAGCACAGATACGCAGTATTTT
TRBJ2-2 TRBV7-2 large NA CASSLYPQGRISTGELFF TGTGCCAGCAGCCTATACCCCCAGGGGCGAATAAGCACCGGGGAGCTGTTTTTT
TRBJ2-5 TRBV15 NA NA CATSRNFQETQYF TGTGCCACCAGCAGGAACTTCCAAGAGACCCAGTACTTC
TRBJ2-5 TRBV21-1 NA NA CASSKDQTGGDETQYF TGTGCCAGCAGCAAAGACCAGACAGGGGGCGATGAGACCCAGTACTTC
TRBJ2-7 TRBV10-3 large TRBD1 CAISEGSGQGIYEQYF TGTGCCATCAGTGAGGGGTCGGGACAGGGTATCTACGAGCAGTACTTC
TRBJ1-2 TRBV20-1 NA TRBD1 CSATTGDHGYTF TGCAGTGCTACCACAGGGGACCATGGCTACACCTTC
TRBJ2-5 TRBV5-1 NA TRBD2 CASSSVIGGAAETQYF TGCGCCAGCAGTTCTGTGATCGGGGGGGCCGCGGAGACCCAGTACTTC
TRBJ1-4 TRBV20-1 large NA CSARPRGNEKLFF TGCAGTGCTAGGCCGAGGGGTAATGAAAAACTGTTTTTT
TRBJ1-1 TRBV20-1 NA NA CSAVTDVPMNTEAFF TGCAGTGCTGTGACAGATGTCCCTATGAACACTGAAGCTTTCTTT
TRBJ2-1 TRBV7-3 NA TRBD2 CASSLYARGDEQFF TGTGCCAGCAGCCTCTACGCCCGGGGGGATGAGCAGTTCTTC
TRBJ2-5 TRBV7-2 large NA CASSLSLGETQYF TGTGCCAGCAGCTTATCCCTGGGGGAGACCCAGTACTTC
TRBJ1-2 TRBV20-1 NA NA CSARGHREAYGYTF TGCAGTGCTAGGGGACACCGGGAGGCATATGGCTACACCTTC
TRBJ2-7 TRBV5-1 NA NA CASSRGSYEQYF TGCGCCAGCAGCAGGGGCAGCTACGAGCAGTACTTC
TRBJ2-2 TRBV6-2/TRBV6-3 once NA CASAGARTGELFF TGTGCCAGCGCAGGGGCCCGCACCGGGGAGCTGTTTTTT
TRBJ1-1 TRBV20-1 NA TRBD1 CSAQDRAEAFF TGCAGTGCCCAGGACAGGGCTGAAGCTTTCTTT
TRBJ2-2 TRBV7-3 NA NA CASSLRGGTGELFF TGTGCCAGCAGCTTACGAGGGGGAACCGGGGAGCTGTTTTTT
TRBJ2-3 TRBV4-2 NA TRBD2 CASSQELASGTDTQYF TGTGCCAGCAGCCAAGAGTTGGCTAGCGGGACAGATACGCAGTATTTT
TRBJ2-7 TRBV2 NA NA CASNEGIFDEQYF TGTGCCAGCAACGAGGGTATATTCGACGAGCAGTACTTC
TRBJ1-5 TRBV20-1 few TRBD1 CSARDEGQGSWAQHF TGCAGTGCTAGAGACGAGGGACAGGGATCGTGGGCCCAGCATTTT
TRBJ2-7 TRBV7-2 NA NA CASSPRVGEHYF TGTGCCAGCAGCCCGAGGGTGGGCGAGCACTACTTC
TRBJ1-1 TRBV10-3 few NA CANRLDQNTEAFF TGTGCCAACCGCCTAGACCAGAACACTGAAGCTTTCTTT
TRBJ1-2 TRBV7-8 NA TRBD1 CASSSSSQGAGGYTF TGTGCCAGCAGCTCATCGTCACAGGGGGCTGGGGGCTACACCTTC
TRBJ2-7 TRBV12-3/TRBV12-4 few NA CASSPGTKGRSYEQYF TGTGCCAGCAGTCCGGGGACAAAGGGGCGTTCCTACGAGCAGTACTTC
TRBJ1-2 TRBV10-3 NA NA CAISGQVNYGYTF TGTGCCATCAGTGGGCAGGTCAACTATGGCTACACCTTC
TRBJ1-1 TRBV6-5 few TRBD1 CASSFDRGNTEAFF TGTGCCAGCAGTTTCGACAGGGGGAACACTGAAGCTTTCTTT
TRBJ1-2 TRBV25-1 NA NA CASSELGQGGYTF TGTGCCAGCAGTGAATTGGGGCAGGGTGGCTACACCTTC
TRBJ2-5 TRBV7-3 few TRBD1 CASSSDRAGTQYF TGTGCCAGCAGCTCTGACAGGGCCGGGACCCAGTACTTC
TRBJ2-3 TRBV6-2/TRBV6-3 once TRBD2 CASSLRPSGRTDTQYF TGTGCCAGCAGTCTACGCCCTAGCGGGAGAACAGATACGCAGTATTTT
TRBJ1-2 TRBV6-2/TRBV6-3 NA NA CASSIGEYGYTF TGTGCCAGCAGCATCGGGGAATATGGCTACACCTTC
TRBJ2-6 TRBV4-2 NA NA CASSQAPDSGANVLTF TGTGCCAGCAGCCAAGCTCCAGACTCTGGGGCCAACGTCCTGACTTTC
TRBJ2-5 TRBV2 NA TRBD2 CASCISGGGGETQYF TGTGCCAGCTGTATAAGCGGGGGTGGGGGAGAGACCCAGTACTTC
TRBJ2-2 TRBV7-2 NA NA CASSPRTALNTGELFF TGTGCCAGCAGCCCCAGGACAGCGTTGAACACCGGGGAGCTGTTTTTT
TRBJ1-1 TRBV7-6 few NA CASSLLGGAQGTEAFF TGTGCCAGCAGCTTATTGGGGGGGGCGCAGGGCACTGAAGCTTTCTTT
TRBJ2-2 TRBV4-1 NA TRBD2 CASSQDSPSGVNTGELFF TGCGCCAGCAGCCAAGATAGTCCTAGCGGGGTGAACACCGGGGAGCTGTTTTTT
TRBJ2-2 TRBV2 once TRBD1 CASSLGQGYGELFF TGTGCCAGCAGCTTGGGACAGGGATACGGGGAGCTGTTTTTT